These 8 T cell receptor beta chains were sequenced from one sample in a study of T cells after yellow fever vaccination. TCRdb itself ran the 5' RACE reads through MiXCR, one entry per CDR3 protein. Here the sample spans just over 300,000 distinct CDR3 sequences, less than 4.5% being singletons. The input for sequencing was PBMCs, taken on the day of the yellow fever booster vaccination. These receptors originate from a man aged 18 to 30 who received the YFV17D yellow fever vaccine.

The V gene is TRBV5-4, the J gene TRBJ1-2; no firm D call. The CDR3 is 13 amino acids. The germline V gene encodes CDR1 SGHNT and CDR2 YYREEE (reference sequence). Trimming took off 2 bases at V and 8 bases at J, with 13 bases between the two ends. CDR3: CASSLTGSLGYTF. Here the CDR3 DNA reads TGTGCCAGCAGCTTAACGGGGTCGCTGGGCTACACCTTC. Drawing the rest from reference TRBV5-4 and TRBJ1-2, the complete variable domain is ETGVTQSPTHLIKTRGQQVTLRCSSQSGHNTVSWYQQALGQGPQFIFQYYREEENGRGNFPPRFSGLQFPNYSSELNVNALELDDSALYLCASSLTGSLGYTFGSGTRLTVV.

This clonotype was seen ten or more times. This sequence joins TRBV29-1 and TRBJ2-5, with D perhaps assigned TRBD1 or TRBD2 (5 bases each). Germline assignment: CDR1 SQVTM and CDR2 ANQGSEA. The CDR3 loop spans 13 amino acids. V lost 6 bases to trimming and J lost 4 bases, with 15 bases between them. CDR3 DNA sequence: TGCAGCGTCCACCGGGACGCAGGAGAGACCCAGTACTTC. Translating gives CSVHRDAGETQYF.

The J gene is TRBJ1-5, the V gene TRBV20-1; D uncertain. The CDR3 extends over 17 amino acids. V was pared by 6 bases and J by 1 base, with 22 bases between. Germline V lookup: CDR1 DFQATT, CDR2 SNEGSKA (reference sequence). The CDR3 DNA reads as TGCAGTGCCGATTCGGGGAAAAGCAGGACGAGCAATCAGCCCCAGCATTTT. It is translated as CSADSGKSRTSNQPQHF.

This clonotype has more than one count but fewer than ten. The genes are TRBV5-1 and TRBJ1-1; D call uncertain. Germline loops: CDR1 SGHRS, CDR2 YFSETQ. The CDR3 totals 15 residues. The germline V and J ends were trimmed by 3 bases and 1 base, with 13 bases remaining between them. The CDR3 DNA reads as TGCGCCAGCAGCTCGGGCCCGTTCTCGAACACTGAAGCTTTCTTT. Translating it yields CASSSGPFSNTEAFF. Combining the CDR3 with reference TRBV5-1 and TRBJ1-1 gives the whole variable domain KAGVTQTPRYLIKTRGQQVTLSCSPISGHRSVSWYQQTPGQGLQFLFEYFSETQRNKGNFPGRFSGRQFSNSRSEMNVSTLELGDSALYLCASSSGPFSNTEAFFGQGTRLTVV.

In its sample, this clonotype was seen a few times. This chain connects TRBV7-8 to TRBJ1-1; D is undetermined. Trimming took 5 bases from V and 5 from J, leaving 15 bases between them. The germline CDR1 and CDR2 sequences are SGHVS and FQNEAQ. The CDR3 loop spans 14 amino acids. CDR3 region: CASSPIRVLTEAFF. CDR3 nucleotide sequence: TGTGCCAGCAGCCCCATCCGGGTCTTAACTGAAGCTTTCTTT.

In this sample, this clonotype turned up many times. This chain uses TRBV7-2 with TRBJ1-4; 9 bases map to TRBD1. V shed 5 bases, J shed 0 bases, and the junction held 4 bases outside the gene matches. Germline CDR1 SGHTA, CDR2 FQGNSA. This CDR3 has 16 residues. CDR3 sequence reads: CASSPRTGATNEKLFF. The CDR3 bases are TGTGCCAGCAGCCCGCGGACAGGGGCAACTAATGAAAAACTGTTTTTT.

This clonotype was seen only a few times. This rearrangement joins TRBV5-1 to TRBJ2-5, with 9 bases fitting TRBD1. The trim removed 3 bases at V and 5 bases at J, leaving 8 bases unmatched. CDR1 and CDR2 from the germline V gene are SGHRS and YFSETQ. The CDR3 runs 15 residues. CDR3 region: CASSWTGALLETQYF. The CDR3 DNA follows: TGCGCCAGCAGCTGGACAGGGGCCCTGTTGGAGACCCAGTACTTC.

This clonotype was recorded at least ten times. The chain has TRBV6-1 and TRBJ1-2; no reliable D call. This CDR3 has 11 residues. Germline V lookup: CDR1 MNHNS, CDR2 SASEGT. The V gene lost 7 bases and the J gene lost 7 bases, with 10 bases spanning the gap. Here the CDR3 DNA reads TGTGCCAGCACTGGGGTGCTTGGCTACACCTTC. It specifies CASTGVLGYTF.